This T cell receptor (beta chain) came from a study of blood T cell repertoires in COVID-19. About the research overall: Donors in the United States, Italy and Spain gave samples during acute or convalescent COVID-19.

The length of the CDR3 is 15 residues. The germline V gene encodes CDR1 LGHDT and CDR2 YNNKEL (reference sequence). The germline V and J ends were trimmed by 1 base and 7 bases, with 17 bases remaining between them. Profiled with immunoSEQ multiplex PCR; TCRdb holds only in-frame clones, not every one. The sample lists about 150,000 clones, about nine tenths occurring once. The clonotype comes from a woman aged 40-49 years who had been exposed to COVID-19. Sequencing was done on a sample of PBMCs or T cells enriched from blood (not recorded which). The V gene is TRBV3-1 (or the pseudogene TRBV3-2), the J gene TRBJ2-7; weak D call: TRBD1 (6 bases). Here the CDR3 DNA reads TGTGCCAGCAGCCAAGCCCAGGGGCTCTTTATGGAGCAGTACTTC. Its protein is CASSQAQGLFMEQYF.